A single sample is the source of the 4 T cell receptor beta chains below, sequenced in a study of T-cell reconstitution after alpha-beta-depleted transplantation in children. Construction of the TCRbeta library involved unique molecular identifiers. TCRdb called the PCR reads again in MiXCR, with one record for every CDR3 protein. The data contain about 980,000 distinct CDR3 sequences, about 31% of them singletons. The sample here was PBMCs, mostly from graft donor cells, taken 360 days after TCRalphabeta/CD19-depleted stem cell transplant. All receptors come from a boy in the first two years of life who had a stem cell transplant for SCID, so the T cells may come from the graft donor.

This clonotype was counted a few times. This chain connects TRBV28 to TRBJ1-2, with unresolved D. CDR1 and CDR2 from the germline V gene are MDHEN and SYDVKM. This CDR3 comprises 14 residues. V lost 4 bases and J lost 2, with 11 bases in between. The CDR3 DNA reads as TGTGCCAGCAGTTCCACTCTGGGGAACTATGGCTACACCTTC. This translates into CASSSTLGNYGYTF.

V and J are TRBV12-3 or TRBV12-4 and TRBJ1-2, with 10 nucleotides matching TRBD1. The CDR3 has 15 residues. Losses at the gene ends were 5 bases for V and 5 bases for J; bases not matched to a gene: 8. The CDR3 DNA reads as TGTGCCAGCAGTGGGGAGGACAGGGGGACGTATGGCTACACCTTC. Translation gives CASSGEDRGTYGYTF.

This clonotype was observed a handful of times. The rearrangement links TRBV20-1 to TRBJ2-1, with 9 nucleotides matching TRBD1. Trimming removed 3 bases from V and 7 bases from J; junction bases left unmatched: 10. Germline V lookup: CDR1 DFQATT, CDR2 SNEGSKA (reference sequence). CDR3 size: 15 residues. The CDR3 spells CSASHSGTGRNEQFF. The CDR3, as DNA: TGCAGTGCTAGTCATTCCGGGACAGGGCGGAATGAGCAGTTCTTC.

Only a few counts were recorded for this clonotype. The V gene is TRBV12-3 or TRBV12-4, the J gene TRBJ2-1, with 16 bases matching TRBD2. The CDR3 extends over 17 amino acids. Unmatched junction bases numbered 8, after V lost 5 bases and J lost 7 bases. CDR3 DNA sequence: TGTGCCAGCAGTCCGGGACTAGCGGGGGGGCCACAGAATGAGCAGTTCTTC. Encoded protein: CASSPGLAGGPQNEQFF.